The T cell receptor (beta chain) under discussion was sequenced for a study of CD8+ T cells in alopecia areata. Study details: A 6-month period off drug followed tofacitinib, which lasted 6 to 18 months.

Treatment here: oral pan-JAK inhibitor, 5-10 mg twice daily. cDNA serving as the sequencing template came from extracted, reverse transcribed RNA. Sequenced by immunoSEQ multiplex PCR; TCRdb stores in-frame clones only, minus some. The table shows some 190,000 clones, with more than 55% occurring only once. This sequence originates from a human donor with alopecia areata. The starting material was CD4+ T cells sorted from blood, obtained around week 44, from a patient treated with tofacitinib.

The CDR3: CATSRGGGAGYTF. The CDR3 DNA sequence: TGTGCCACCAGCAGAGGGGGCGGGGCGGGCTACACCTTC. The V call is TRBV15, the J call TRBJ1-2, with a weak D call TRBD1 (5 bases). CDR3 size: 13 residues. Germline V gene lookup returns CDR1 LNHNV and CDR2 YYDKDF (reference sequence). V was trimmed by 1 base and J by 8 bases, leaving 11 bases between them.